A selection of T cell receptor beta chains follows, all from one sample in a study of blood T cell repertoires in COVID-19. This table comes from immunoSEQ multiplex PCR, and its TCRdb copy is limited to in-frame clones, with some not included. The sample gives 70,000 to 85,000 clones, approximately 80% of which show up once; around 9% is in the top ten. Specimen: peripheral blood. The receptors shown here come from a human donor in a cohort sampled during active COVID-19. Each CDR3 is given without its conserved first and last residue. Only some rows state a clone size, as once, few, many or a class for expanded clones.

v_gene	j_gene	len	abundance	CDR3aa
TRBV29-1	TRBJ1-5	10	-	SATGDNQPQH
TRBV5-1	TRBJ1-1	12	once	ASNRGGGGTEAF
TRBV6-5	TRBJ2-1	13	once	AILEGGPPYNEQF
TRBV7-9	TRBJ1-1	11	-	ASTQSGGTEAF
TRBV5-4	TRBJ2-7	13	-	ASSSPGTDPYEQY
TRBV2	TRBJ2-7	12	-	ASSEGRGQREQY
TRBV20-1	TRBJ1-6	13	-	SASSARGNNSPLH
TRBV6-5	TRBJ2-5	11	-	ASSSGQQETQY
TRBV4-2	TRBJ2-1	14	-	ASSQGLAGGYNEQF
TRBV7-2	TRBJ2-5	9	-	ASSLKETQY
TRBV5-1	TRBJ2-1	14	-	ASTLGVAGGLSEQF
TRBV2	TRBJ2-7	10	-	ATSRPRQGQY
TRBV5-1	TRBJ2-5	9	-	ASSFKETQY
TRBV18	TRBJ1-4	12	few	ASQGTANNEKLF
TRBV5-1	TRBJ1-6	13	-	ASSLGTGKVSPLH
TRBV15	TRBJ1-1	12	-	ATSVGGLGTEAF
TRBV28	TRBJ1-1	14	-	ASRKRQGPVNTEAF
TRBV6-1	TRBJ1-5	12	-	ASSKDSSNQPQH
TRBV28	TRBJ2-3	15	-	ASRLTSGGLSTDTQY
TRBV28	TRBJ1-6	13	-	ASSLEARGSAPLH
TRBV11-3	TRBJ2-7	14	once	ASSLRASGISHEQY
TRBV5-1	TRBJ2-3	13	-	ATYDSSSSTDTQY
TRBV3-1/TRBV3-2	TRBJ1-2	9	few	ASSSGGGYT
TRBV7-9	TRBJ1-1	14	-	ASSLSGLAGNTEAF
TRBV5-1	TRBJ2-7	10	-	ASSFRGGEQY
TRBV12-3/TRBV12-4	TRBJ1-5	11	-	ASSLGHGQPQH
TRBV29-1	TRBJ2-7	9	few	SVRGIDEQY
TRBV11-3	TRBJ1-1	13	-	ASSSTGPTPFEAF
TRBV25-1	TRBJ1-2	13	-	ASSGSSRQGYGYT
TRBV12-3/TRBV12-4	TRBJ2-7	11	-	ASSSLRGYEQY
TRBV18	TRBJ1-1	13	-	ASSDPVEGRTEAF
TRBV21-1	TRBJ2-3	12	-	ASSKARATDTQY
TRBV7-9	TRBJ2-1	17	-	ASSLTGLAGVGSYNEQF